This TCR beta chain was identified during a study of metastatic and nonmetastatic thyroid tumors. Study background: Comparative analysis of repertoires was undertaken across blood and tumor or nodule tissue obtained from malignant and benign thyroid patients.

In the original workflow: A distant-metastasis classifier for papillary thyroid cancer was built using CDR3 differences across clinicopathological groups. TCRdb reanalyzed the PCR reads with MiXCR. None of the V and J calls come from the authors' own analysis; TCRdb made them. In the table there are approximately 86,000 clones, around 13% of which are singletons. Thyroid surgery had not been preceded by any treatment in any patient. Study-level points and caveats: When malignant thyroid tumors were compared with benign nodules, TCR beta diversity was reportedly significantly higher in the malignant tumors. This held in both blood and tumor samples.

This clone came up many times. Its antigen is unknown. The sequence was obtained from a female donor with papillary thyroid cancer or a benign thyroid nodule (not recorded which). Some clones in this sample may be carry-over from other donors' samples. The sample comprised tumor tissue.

CDR3: CASSNFGTGVYEQYF. CDR3 nucleotides: TGTGCCAGCAGTAATTTTGGGACAGGGGTCTACGAGCAGTACTTC. The chain links TRBV27 to TRBJ2-7; TRBD1 matches 10 bases. V gave up 5 bases and J gave up 3 bases; unmatched junction bases: 7. The CDR3 consists of 15 residues. The germline CDR1 and CDR2 sequences are MNHEY and SMNVEV (reference sequence).